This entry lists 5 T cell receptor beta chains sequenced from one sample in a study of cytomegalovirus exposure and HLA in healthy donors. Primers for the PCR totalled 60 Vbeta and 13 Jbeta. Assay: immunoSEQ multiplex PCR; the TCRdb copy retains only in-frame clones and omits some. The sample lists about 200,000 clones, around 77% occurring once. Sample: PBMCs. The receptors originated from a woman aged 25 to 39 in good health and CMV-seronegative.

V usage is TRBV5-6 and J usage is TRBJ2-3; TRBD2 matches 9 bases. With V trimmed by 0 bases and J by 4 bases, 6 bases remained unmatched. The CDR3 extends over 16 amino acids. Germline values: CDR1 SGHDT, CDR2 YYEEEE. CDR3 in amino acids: CASSLAGREGSDTQYF. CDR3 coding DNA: TGTGCCAGCAGCTTGGCAGGGCGGGAGGGCTCAGATACGCAGTATTTT.

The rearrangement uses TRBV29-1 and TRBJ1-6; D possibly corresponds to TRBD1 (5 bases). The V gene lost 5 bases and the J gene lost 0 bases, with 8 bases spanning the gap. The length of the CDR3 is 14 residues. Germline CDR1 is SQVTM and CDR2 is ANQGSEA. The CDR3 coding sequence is TGCAGCGTTTCCGACAGCTCCTATAATTCACCCCTCCACTTT. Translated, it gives CSVSDSSYNSPLHF. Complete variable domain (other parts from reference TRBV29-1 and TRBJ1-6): SAVISQKPSRDICQRGTSLTIQCQVDSQVTMMFWYRQQPGQSLTLIATANQGSEATYESGFVIDKFPISRPNLTFSTLTVSNMSPEDSSIYLCSVSDSSYNSPLHFGNGTRLTVT.

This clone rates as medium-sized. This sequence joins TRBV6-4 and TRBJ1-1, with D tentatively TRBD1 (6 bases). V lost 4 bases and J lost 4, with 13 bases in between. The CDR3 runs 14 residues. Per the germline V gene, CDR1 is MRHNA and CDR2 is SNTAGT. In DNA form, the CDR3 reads TGTGCCAGCAGTGTCTCCTCAGGGGCCACTGAAGCTTTCTTT. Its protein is CASSVSSGATEAFF.

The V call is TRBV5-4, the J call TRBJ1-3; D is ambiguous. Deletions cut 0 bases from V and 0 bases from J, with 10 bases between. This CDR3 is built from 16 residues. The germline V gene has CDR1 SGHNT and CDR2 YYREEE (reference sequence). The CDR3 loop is CASSLGPSSSGNTIYF. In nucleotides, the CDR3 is TGTGCCAGCAGCTTGGGGCCCTCAAGCTCTGGAAACACCATATATTTT.

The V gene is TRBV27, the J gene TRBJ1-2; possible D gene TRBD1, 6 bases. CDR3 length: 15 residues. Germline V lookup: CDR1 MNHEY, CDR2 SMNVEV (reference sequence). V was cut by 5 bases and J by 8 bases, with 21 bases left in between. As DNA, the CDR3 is TGTGCCAGCAGTCGGGGACTAGGGGGACCCTCGGGCTACACCTTC. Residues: CASSRGLGGPSGYTF.